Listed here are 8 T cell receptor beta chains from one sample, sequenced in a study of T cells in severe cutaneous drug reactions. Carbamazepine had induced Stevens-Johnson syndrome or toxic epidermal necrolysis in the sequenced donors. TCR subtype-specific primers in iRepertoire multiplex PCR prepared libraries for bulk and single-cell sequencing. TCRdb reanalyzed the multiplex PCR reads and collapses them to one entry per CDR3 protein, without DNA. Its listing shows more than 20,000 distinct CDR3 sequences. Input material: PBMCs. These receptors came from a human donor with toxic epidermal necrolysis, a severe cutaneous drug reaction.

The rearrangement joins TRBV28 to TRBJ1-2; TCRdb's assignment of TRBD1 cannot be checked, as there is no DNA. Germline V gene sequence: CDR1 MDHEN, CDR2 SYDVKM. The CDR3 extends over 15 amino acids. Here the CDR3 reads CASSLALTGTGGYTF.

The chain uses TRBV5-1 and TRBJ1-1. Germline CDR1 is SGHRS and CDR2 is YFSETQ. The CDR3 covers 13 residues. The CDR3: CASSLGVVHEAFF.

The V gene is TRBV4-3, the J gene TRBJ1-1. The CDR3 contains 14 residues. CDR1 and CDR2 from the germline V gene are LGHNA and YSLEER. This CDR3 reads CASSQDSVNTEAFF.

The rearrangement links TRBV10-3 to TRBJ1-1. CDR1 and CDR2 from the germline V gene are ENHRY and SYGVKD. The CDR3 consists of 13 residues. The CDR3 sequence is CAIGQVRTGEAFF.

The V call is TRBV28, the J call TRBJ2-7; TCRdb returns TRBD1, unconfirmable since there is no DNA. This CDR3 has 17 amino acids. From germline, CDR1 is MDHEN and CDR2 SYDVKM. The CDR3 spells CASSLISGTRQSYEQYF.

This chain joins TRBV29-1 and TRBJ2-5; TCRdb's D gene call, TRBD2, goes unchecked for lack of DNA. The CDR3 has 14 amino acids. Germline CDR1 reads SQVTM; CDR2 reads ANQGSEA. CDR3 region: CSAGLAGGVETQYF.

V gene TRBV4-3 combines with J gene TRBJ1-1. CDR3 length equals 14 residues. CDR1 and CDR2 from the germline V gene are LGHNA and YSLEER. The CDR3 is CASSHGAGNTEAFF.

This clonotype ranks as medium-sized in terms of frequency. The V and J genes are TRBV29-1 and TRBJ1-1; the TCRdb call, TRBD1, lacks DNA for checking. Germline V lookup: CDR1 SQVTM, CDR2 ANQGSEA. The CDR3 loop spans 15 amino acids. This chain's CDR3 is CSAQTGGNLVSEAFF.